The 8 T cell receptor beta chains below come from one sample, sequenced in a study of blood T cells in healthy people across ages. The authors ran a second PCR of about 7 to 11 cycles using a sample-barcoded 5' primer and a J-beta primer mix. TCRdb re-analysed the 5' RACE reads in MiXCR, keeping a single row per CDR3 protein. The table has about 650,000 distinct CDR3 sequences, 32% seen once; the top ten hold roughly 15%. Sequenced sample: blood. The receptors stem from a woman of 80 years or more in good health.

The CDR3: CASSRTGDRGNYGYTF. CDR3 DNA sequence: TGCGCCAGCAGCCGGACAGGGGACAGGGGAAACTATGGCTACACCTTC. The chain carries TRBV5-1 and TRBJ1-2; 10 bases line up with TRBD1. Germline-derived CDR1 and CDR2 are SGHRS and YFSETQ. The junction had 8 bases not matched to a gene; V was cut back by 4 bases and J by 2 bases. The CDR3 is 16 amino acids.

About this clonotype: A read error may produce the germline difference seen at one junction end. This chain joins TRBV6-2 or TRBV6-3 and TRBJ2-2, with 7 nucleotides matching TRBD2. The CDR3 consists of 13 residues. CDR1 and CDR2 (germline): MNHEY, SVGEGT. Written as DNA, the CDR3 is TGTGCCAGCAGTTACTCGAGACGGGGGGAGCGGTTTTTT. Translating it yields CASSYSRRGERFF.

V gene TRBV10-3 combines with J gene TRBJ1-1; 7 bases align to TRBD1. With V trimmed by 2 bases and J by 1 base, 4 bases remained unmatched. The CDR3 consists of 15 residues. Germline V gives CDR1 ENHRY, CDR2 SYGVKD. The CDR3 sequence: CAISEPTGRNTEAFF. The CDR3 DNA reads as TGTGCCATCAGTGAGCCGACAGGGAGGAACACTGAAGCTTTCTTT.

This clonotype has at least ten counts. The rearrangement joins TRBV7-2 to TRBJ1-1; no clear D. CDR3 length: 15 amino acids. With 2 bases removed from V and 0 bases from J, the gap between germline ends came to 10 bases. Germline loops: CDR1 SGHTA, CDR2 FQGNSA. The CDR3 sequence: CASSLSVRLNTEAFF. The CDR3 region has the DNA TGTGCCAGCAGCTTATCGGTCAGACTGAACACTGAAGCTTTCTTT.

The sample holds many counts of this clonotype. This chain connects TRBV7-9 to TRBJ1-2, with 9 bases identical to TRBD1. Unmatched junction bases numbered 10, after V lost 5 bases and J lost 6 bases. The CDR3 contains 15 residues. In germline, CDR1 is SEHNR, CDR2 FQNEAQ (reference sequence). In DNA, the CDR3 is TGTGCCAGCAGCACTGGGACAGGGAGGAGGGATGGCTACACCTTC. This encodes CASSTGTGRRDGYTF.

This clonotype was picked up many times. This chain uses TRBV10-3 with TRBJ2-1; 8 bases match TRBD2. The CDR3 length is 14 residues. The V gene's germline CDR1 is ENHRY and CDR2 SYGVKD. Trimming cost V 8 bases and J 1 base; bases outside gene matches: 4. CDR3 amino acids: CAIRRGESYNEQFF. As DNA, the CDR3 is TGTGCCATCCGGCGGGGGGAATCCTACAATGAGCAGTTCTTC.

Remarks on this clonotype: With a much larger clone just one base away, this may be a read error. The V and J genes are TRBV30 and TRBJ2-5; D may be TRBD2 (6 bases). The J call could be wrong; TRBJ2-7 is a better fit for the DNA end. The germline CDR1 and CDR2 sequences are GTSNPN and SVGIG (reference sequence). The length of the CDR3 is 11 residues. Written as DNA, the CDR3 is TGTGCCGGCCCCGGGAGTCACGAGCAGTACTTC. Amino acids: CAGPGSHEQYF.

This clonotype has at least ten counts. As DNA, the CDR3 is TGCAGCGTGGGGACAGGGGATAATCAGTACTTC. Its protein is CSVGTGDNQYF. This sequence joins TRBV29-1 and TRBJ2-4, with 10 bases matching TRBD1. This CDR3 comprises 11 residues. The V segment lost 6 bases and the J segment 12 bases; nucleotides outside the gene matches: 5. The germline gives CDR1 SQVTM, CDR2 ANQGSEA. The variable domain in full, completed from reference TRBV29-1 and TRBJ2-4, reads SAVISQKPSRDICQRGTSLTIQCQVDSQVTMMFWYRQQPGQSLTLIATANQGSEATYESGFVIDKFPISRPNLTFSTLTVSNMSPEDSSIYLCSVGTGDNQYFGAGTRLSVL.